Listed here are 28 T cell receptor beta chains from one sample, sequenced in a study of T cell changes during pregnancy in multiple sclerosis. The method was immunoSEQ multiplex PCR; TCRdb's version includes in-frame clones alone and lacks a portion of them. Here the sample spans 100,000 to 140,000 clones, around 92% being singletons. The sample in question was peripheral blood, obtained in the third trimester of pregnancy. The receptors here all came from a female donor in good health, enrolled as a control in a pregnancy study.

This clone was seen once. The chain has TRBV4-2 and TRBJ2-1; TRBD2 matches at 12 bases. CDR1 and CDR2 (germline): LGHNA, YNFKEQ. The V gene end was trimmed by 4 bases and the J gene end by 9 bases; junction bases not matched to a gene: 7. The CDR3 is 15 residues long. CDR3 protein: CASSPGLAGYVEQFF. The CDR3 bases are TGTGCCAGCAGCCCTGGACTAGCGGGGTACGTTGAGCAGTTCTTC.

The rearrangement links TRBV27 to TRBJ1-1; D gene uncertain. The length of the CDR3 is 15 residues. Looked up from germline, CDR1 is MNHEY and CDR2 is SMNVEV (reference sequence). V lost 6 bases to trimming and J lost 5 bases, with 19 bases between them. The CDR3 DNA reads as TGTGCCAGCAGCTCCCAAGATACAGTGCCGACTGAAGCTTTCTTT. It codes for CASSSQDTVPTEAFF.

This chain links TRBV30 with TRBJ1-1, with 10 positions matching TRBD1. Germline V lookup: CDR1 GTSNPN, CDR2 SVGIG (reference sequence). V gave up 0 bases and J gave up 6 bases; unmatched junction bases: 4. The CDR3 has 14 amino acids. CDR3 protein: CAWSVDRGYAEAFF. The DNA for the CDR3 is TGTGCCTGGAGTGTGGACAGGGGGTACGCTGAAGCTTTCTTT.

The chain employs TRBV27 and TRBJ2-7; 8 nucleotides match TRBD1. The V and J ends lost 5 bases and 5 bases, in that order; junction bases with no gene match: 5. There are 13 residues in the CDR3. Germline CDR1 MNHEY, CDR2 SMNVEV (reference sequence). CDR3: CASSDRGSHEQYF. In DNA form, the CDR3 reads TGTGCCAGCAGTGACAGGGGATCACACGAGCAGTACTTC.

CDR3 DNA: TGCGCCAGCAGCTTGGTGGGGGGAGGCCTTCCCTACGAGCAGTACTTC. Amino acids: CASSLVGGGLPYEQYF. The chain uses TRBV5-1 and TRBJ2-7, with D perhaps TRBD2 (6 bases). The CDR3 runs to 16 residues. V dropped 0 bases and J dropped 2 bases, with 15 bases sitting between them. Per germline, CDR1 SGHRS and CDR2 YFSETQ.

The chain carries TRBV6-5 and TRBJ2-2, with 11 bases aligning to TRBD2. In germline, CDR1 is MNHEY, CDR2 SVGAGI. The ends lost 6 bases at V and 7 bases at J; junction bases unmatched: 7. This CDR3 has 15 amino acids. The DNA of the CDR3 is TGTGCCAGCAGGCTTAGCGGGGGGGCGATCGGGGAGCTGTTTTTT. This codes for CASRLSGGAIGELFF.

The chain couples TRBV18 to TRBJ1-2; 9 nucleotides match TRBD1. The CDR3 runs 17 residues. The ends lost 6 bases at V and 1 base at J; junction bases unmatched: 12. The germline V gene has CDR1 KGHSH and CDR2 LQKENI. CDR3 DNA: TGTGCCAGCTCCGACCGGGACAGGGCGCTCTATAACTATGGCTACACCTTC. Encoded protein: CASSDRDRALYNYGYTF.

In its sample, this clone was seen once. This chain connects TRBV7-9 to TRBJ1-1; 8 nucleotides agree with TRBD1. The CDR3 sequence is 15 residues long. After removal of 1 base from V and 3 bases from J, the junction contained 4 bases not matched to a gene. Per the germline V gene, CDR1 is SEHNR and CDR2 is FQNEAQ (reference sequence). CDR3 in amino acids: CASSLVGQGDTEAFF. The CDR3 nucleotides are TGTGCCAGCAGCTTAGTTGGACAGGGAGACACTGAAGCTTTCTTT.

The table lists this clone with a few counts. The chain carries TRBV11-2 and TRBJ1-1; 9 bases align to TRBD1. CDR1 and CDR2 from the germline V gene are SGHAT and FQNNGV. The trim removed 4 bases at V and 1 base at J, leaving 4 bases unmatched. The CDR3 consists of 15 residues. The CDR3 protein is CASSSGQGRNTEAFF. CDR3 nucleotide sequence: TGTGCCAGCAGCTCAGGACAGGGGAGGAACACTGAAGCTTTCTTT.

This clone was picked up a small number of times. The J gene is TRBJ1-1, the V gene TRBV11-1; 7 bases agree with TRBD1. CDR1 is SGHAT, CDR2 FQDESV, per germline (reference sequence). V gave up 2 bases and J gave up 6 bases; unmatched junction bases: 9. The CDR3 loop spans 15 amino acids. The CDR3 sequence: CASSLSGQKWAEAFF. CDR3 DNA sequence: TGTGCCAGCAGCTTATCGGGACAGAAGTGGGCTGAAGCTTTCTTT. Full variable domain (rest looked up from reference TRBV11-1 and TRBJ1-1): EAEVAQSPRYKITEKSQAVAFWCDPISGHATLYWYRQILGQGPELLVQFQDESVVDDSQLPKDRFSAERLKGVDSTLKIQPAELGDSAMYLCASSLSGQKWAEAFFGQGTRLTVV.

The chain is built from TRBV19 and TRBJ2-2; the D is unclear. The CDR3 sequence is 16 residues long. Germline V CDR1 and CDR2: LNHDA, SQIVND (reference sequence). V shed 4 bases and J shed 0 bases, with 12 bases lying between them. This CDR3 reads CASSNSWSTNTGELFF. The CDR3 region has the DNA TGTGCCAGTAGTAACTCTTGGTCTACGAACACCGGGGAGCTGTTTTTT.

The chain employs TRBV5-1 and TRBJ1-2; D is unresolved. This CDR3 spans 14 amino acids. The V gene lost 1 base and the J gene lost 7 bases, with 14 bases spanning the gap. Germline V gene sequence: CDR1 SGHRS, CDR2 YFSETQ. CDR3 sequence (DNA): TGCGCCAGCAGCTTGCAAGCAGGCGAAGTTGGCTACACCTTC. Encoded protein: CASSLQAGEVGYTF.

The chain couples TRBV6-4 to TRBJ2-1, with TRBD2 matching 8 bases. This CDR3 has 15 residues. Trimming cost V 4 bases and J 7 bases; bases outside gene matches: 9. The germline V gene has CDR1 MRHNA and CDR2 SNTAGT. CDR3 amino acids: CASSVAGTRPNEQFF. The CDR3 nucleotides read TGTGCCAGCAGTGTCGCCGGGACTAGACCAAATGAGCAGTTCTTC.

The gene calls are TRBV27 and TRBJ2-1; TRBD2 aligns across 8 bases. The CDR3 covers 14 residues. V was clipped by 3 bases and J by 9 bases; unmatched bases: 7. Germline CDR1 is MNHEY and CDR2 is SMNVEV (reference sequence). The CDR3 DNA reads as TGTGCCAGCAGTTTGGTCGCGGGGGGTATTGAGCAGTTCTTC. Amino acid sequence: CASSLVAGGIEQFF.

This chain links TRBV6-5 with TRBJ1-2, with 7 bases fitting TRBD1. CDR1 is MNHEY and CDR2 is SVGAGI in the germline V gene. The CDR3 has 14 amino acids. The V segment lost 2 bases and the J segment 4 bases; nucleotides outside the gene matches: 4. The CDR3 DNA reads TGTGCCAGCAGTTACGACACAGGGGTCTATGGCTACACCTTC. It encodes CASSYDTGVYGYTF.

This clone is a singleton in its sample. The chain uses TRBV2 and TRBJ2-2; TRBD1 agrees at 10 bases. CDR1 and CDR2 from the germline V gene are SNHLY and FYNNEI. The CDR3 spans 16 residues. The V segment lost 5 bases and the J segment 3 bases; nucleotides outside the gene matches: 6. CDR3 residues: CASSSTGTGDTGELFF. The CDR3 DNA reads TGTGCCAGCAGTTCTACCGGGACAGGGGACACCGGGGAGCTGTTTTTT.

The chain couples TRBV6-4 to TRBJ2-1; 9 nucleotides line up with TRBD1. V shed 0 bases, J shed 9 bases, and the junction held 6 bases outside the gene matches. The CDR3 has 15 amino acids. Germline V gene data show CDR1 as MRHNA and CDR2 as SNTAGT. The CDR3 protein is CASSDSETGGSEQFF. The CDR3 region has the DNA TGTGCCAGCAGTGACTCAGAAACAGGGGGCAGTGAGCAGTTCTTC.

This chain uses TRBV11-1 with TRBJ2-3; 10 bases map to TRBD2. The CDR3 has 17 amino acids. Germline values: CDR1 SGHAT, CDR2 FQDESV (reference sequence). V shed 1 base and J 5 bases; nucleotides not matched to a gene: 9. The CDR3, as DNA: TGTGCCAGCAGCTTAGAGGGCAAGCGGGGGGGCGGAGATACGCAGTATTTT. Translation gives CASSLEGKRGGGDTQYF.

The chain joins TRBV4-3 to TRBJ2-3; 9 bases fit TRBD1. V gave up 3 bases and J gave up 4 bases; unmatched junction bases: 5. The germline CDR1 and CDR2 sequences are LGHNA and YSLEER. This CDR3 region has 15 residues. CDR3 sequence reads: CASSHDRGGADTQYF. The CDR3 nucleotides are TGCGCCAGCAGCCATGACAGGGGGGGTGCAGATACGCAGTATTTT.

The genes are TRBV7-8 and TRBJ2-7; D possibly corresponds to TRBD2 (6 bases). The germline V gene has CDR1 SGHVS and CDR2 FQNEAQ. V was shortened by 0 bases and J by 7 bases, with 7 bases between the two germline ends. This CDR3 is 12 amino acids long. As DNA, the CDR3 is TGTGCCAGCAGCTTAGCTGGGGGGGAGCAGTACTTC. Amino acids: CASSLAGGEQYF.

V is TRBV2 and J is TRBJ1-2, with D tentatively TRBD1 (5 bases). CDR3 length: 11 amino acids. Per germline, CDR1 SNHLY and CDR2 FYNNEI. The ends were cut back, 6 bases at V and 5 bases at J, with 7 bases in the middle. For the CDR3, the DNA is TGTGCCAGCAGGGGGCAATATGGCTACACCTTC. It translates to CASRGQYGYTF.

The CDR3 protein is CASHPSGTNTGELFF. The CDR3 DNA follows: TGTGCCAGCCACCCAAGCGGGACGAACACCGGGGAGCTGTTTTTT. V usage is TRBV27 and J usage is TRBJ2-2; 7 nucleotides agree with TRBD2. The CDR3 is 15 amino acids. Looked up from germline, CDR1 is MNHEY and CDR2 is SMNVEV (reference sequence). Unmatched junction bases numbered 6, after V lost 8 bases and J lost 0 bases.

The chain employs TRBV7-3 and TRBJ1-6; 8 nucleotides match TRBD1. The CDR3 is 19 amino acids. The V segment lost 2 bases and the J segment 1 base; nucleotides outside the gene matches: 10. Germline values: CDR1 SGHTA, CDR2 FQGTGA. This chain's CDR3 is CASSLETGALRSYNSPLHF. The CDR3 DNA reads TGTGCCAGCAGCTTAGAGACAGGGGCATTGAGATCCTATAATTCACCCCTCCACTTT. The variable domain in full, completed from reference TRBV7-3 and TRBJ1-6, reads GAGVSQTPSNKVTEKGKYVELRCDPISGHTALYWYRQSLGQGPEFLIYFQGTGAADDSGLPNDRFFAVRPEGSVSTLKIQRTERGDSAVYLCASSLETGALRSYNSPLHFGNGTRLTVT.

The gene calls are TRBV7-2 and TRBJ1-4; 8 bases match TRBD1. There are 14 residues in the CDR3. V trimming: 3 bases; J trimming: 4 bases; junction bases outside the gene matches: 1. CDR1 is SGHTA and CDR2 is FQGNSA in the germline V gene. CDR3 nucleotides: TGTGCCAGCAGCTTCGACAGGGGTAATGAAAAACTGTTTTTT. This gives the protein CASSFDRGNEKLFF. Full variable domain (rest looked up from reference TRBV7-2 and TRBJ1-4): GAGVSQSPSNKVTEKGKDVELRCDPISGHTALYWYRQSLGQGLEFLIYFQGNSAPDKSGLPSDRFSAERTGGSVSTLTIQRTQQEDSAVYLCASSFDRGNEKLFFGSGTQLSVL.

The rearrangement joins TRBV5-6 to TRBJ2-3; possibly TRBD1 for D (5 bases). Trimming stripped 4 bases from V and 6 bases from J, with 15 bases between. This CDR3 region has 14 residues. Germline V gene data show CDR1 as SGHDT and CDR2 as YYEEEE. CDR3 nucleotide sequence: TGTGCCAGCAGCCACATCAGTGGGGCGGATACGCAGTATTTT. Translating it yields CASSHISGADTQYF.

J is TRBJ2-7 and V is TRBV19; 8 bases line up with TRBD2. Germline V lookup: CDR1 LNHDA, CDR2 SQIVND (reference sequence). This CDR3 has 14 residues. Trimming took 6 bases from V and 5 from J; bases not matched to a gene: 9. The DNA for the CDR3 is TGTGCCAGTAGCGGACCAAGCGGGGGTAACGAGCAGTACTTC. It specifies CASSGPSGGNEQYF.

This clone has just one count. V usage is TRBV9 and J usage is TRBJ1-2; maybe TRBD1 (5 bases). The germline CDR1 and CDR2 sequences are SGDLS and YYNGEE. The CDR3 contains 15 residues. The ends were cut back, 3 bases at V and 4 bases at J, with 16 bases in the middle. The CDR3 here is CASSGGGRAGYGYTF. CDR3 in DNA: TGTGCCAGCAGCGGGGGGGGTAGGGCGGGCTATGGCTACACCTTC.

The rearrangement links TRBV7-6 to TRBJ2-5; D gene ambiguous. The germline V and J ends were trimmed by 2 bases and 2 bases, with 9 bases remaining between them. This CDR3 is 14 amino acids long. The germline gives CDR1 SGHVS, CDR2 FNYEAQ. The CDR3 nucleotides are TGTGCCAGCAGCTTATGGAGCGTTCAAGAGACCCAGTACTTC. This translates into CASSLWSVQETQYF.